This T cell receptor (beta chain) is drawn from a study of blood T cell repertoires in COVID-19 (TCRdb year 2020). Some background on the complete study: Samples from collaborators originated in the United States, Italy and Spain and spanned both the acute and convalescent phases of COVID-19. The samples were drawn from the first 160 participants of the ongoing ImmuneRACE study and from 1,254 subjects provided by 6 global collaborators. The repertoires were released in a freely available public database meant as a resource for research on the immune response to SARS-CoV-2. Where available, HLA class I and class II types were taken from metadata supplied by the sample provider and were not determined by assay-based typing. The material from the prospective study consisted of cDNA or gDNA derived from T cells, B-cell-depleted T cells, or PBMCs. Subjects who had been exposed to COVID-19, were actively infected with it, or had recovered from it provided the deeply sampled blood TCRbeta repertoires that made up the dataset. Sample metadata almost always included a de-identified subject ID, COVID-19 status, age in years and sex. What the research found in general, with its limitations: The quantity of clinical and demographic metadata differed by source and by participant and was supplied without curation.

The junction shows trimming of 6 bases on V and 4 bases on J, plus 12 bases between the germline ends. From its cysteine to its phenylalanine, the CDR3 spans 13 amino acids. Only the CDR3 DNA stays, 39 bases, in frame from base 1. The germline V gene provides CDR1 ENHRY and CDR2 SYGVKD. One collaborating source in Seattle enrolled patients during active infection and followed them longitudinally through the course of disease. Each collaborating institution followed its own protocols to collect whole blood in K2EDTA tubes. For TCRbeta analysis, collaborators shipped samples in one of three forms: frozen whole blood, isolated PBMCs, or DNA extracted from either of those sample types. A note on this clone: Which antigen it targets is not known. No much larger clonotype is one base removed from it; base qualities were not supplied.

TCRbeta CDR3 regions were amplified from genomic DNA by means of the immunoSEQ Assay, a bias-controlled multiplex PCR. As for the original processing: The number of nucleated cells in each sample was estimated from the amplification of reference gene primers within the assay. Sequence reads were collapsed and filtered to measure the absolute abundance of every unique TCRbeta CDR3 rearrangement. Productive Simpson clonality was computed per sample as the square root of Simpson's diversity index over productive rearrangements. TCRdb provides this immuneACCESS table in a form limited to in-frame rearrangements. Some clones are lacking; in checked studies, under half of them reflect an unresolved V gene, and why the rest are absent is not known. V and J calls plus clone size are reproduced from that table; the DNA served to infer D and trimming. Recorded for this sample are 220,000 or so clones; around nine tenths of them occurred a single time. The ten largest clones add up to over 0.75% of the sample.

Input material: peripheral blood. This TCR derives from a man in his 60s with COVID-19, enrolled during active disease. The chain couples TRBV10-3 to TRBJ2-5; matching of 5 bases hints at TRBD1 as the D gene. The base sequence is TGTGCCATCAGCGGACAAGGGGCAGAGACCCAGTACTTC. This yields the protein CAISGQGAETQYF.